These 32 T cell receptor beta chains share one sample of origin, sequenced in a study of T cell responses to AZD1222 COVID-19 vaccine. TCRdb keeps only in-frame clones here, not all; method: immunoSEQ multiplex PCR. This sample has 130,000 or so clones; around 92% occur once, and the top ten carry approximately 1%. Material: peripheral blood, obtained on day 0 of AZD1222 vaccination. These receptors came from an adult in good health.

This chain connects TRBV28 to TRBJ1-2; the D gene is possibly TRBD1 (6 bases). Trimming shortened V by 6 bases and J by 4 bases, and 12 bases separated the two germline ends. CDR1 and CDR2 from the germline V gene are MDHEN and SYDVKM. CDR3 length: 13 amino acids. CDR3 coding DNA: TGTGCCAGCAGCCTACAGGGAGGCTATGGCTACACCTTC. As protein: CASSLQGGYGYTF.

V and J are TRBV6-6 and TRBJ1-1, with D possibly being TRBD1 (5 bases). The germline gives CDR1 MNHNY, CDR2 SVGAGI (reference sequence). The germline V and J ends were trimmed by 0 bases and 6 bases, with 8 bases remaining between them. This CDR3 spans 13 amino acids. The CDR3 sequence is CASSYSWGSEAFF. In DNA form, the CDR3 reads TGTGCCAGCAGTTACTCTTGGGGGTCTGAAGCTTTCTTT.

The J gene is TRBJ1-1, the V gene TRBV7-9, with 7 bases identical to TRBD1. Unmatched junction bases numbered 5, after V lost 1 base and J lost 6 bases. This CDR3 comprises 14 residues. CDR1 is SEHNR, CDR2 FQNEAQ, per germline (reference sequence). CDR3 residues: CASSLVGGQSEAFF. The CDR3 DNA reads as TGTGCCAGCAGCTTAGTAGGGGGACAGTCTGAAGCTTTCTTT. Supplemented by reference TRBV7-9 and TRBJ1-1, the full variable domain reads DTGVSQNPRHKITKRGQNVTFRCDPISEHNRLYWYRQTLGQGPEFLTYFQNEAQLEKSRLLSDRFSAERPKGSFSTLEIQRTEQGDSAMYLCASSLVGGQSEAFFGQGTRLTVV.

J is TRBJ2-7 and V is TRBV6-1; D remains ambiguous. The CDR3 spans 13 residues. Germline V gene data show CDR1 as MNHNS and CDR2 as SASEGT. Trimming cost V 2 bases and J 4 bases, with 9 bases left between them. The CDR3 DNA sequence: TGTGCCAGCAGTGAAAGTAAATGGTACGAGCAGTACTTC. Amino acids: CASSESKWYEQYF.

V and J are TRBV30 and TRBJ1-2; D not resolved. Per the germline V gene, CDR1 is GTSNPN and CDR2 is SVGIG (reference sequence). The CDR3 runs to 10 residues. This CDR3 is CLTANYGYTF. The CDR3 coding sequence is TGTCTTACAGCGAACTATGGCTACACCTTC.

The gene calls are TRBV7-2 and TRBJ1-5; D unresolved. The ends were cut back, 6 bases at V and 3 bases at J, with 6 bases in the middle. Germline V CDR1 and CDR2: SGHTA, FQGNSA. CDR3 length: 12 residues. CDR3 sequence (DNA): TGTGCCAGCAGTTTCTACAATCAGCCCCAGCATTTT. Encoded protein: CASSFYNQPQHF.

This clone has only a few counts. This chain joins TRBV7-3 and TRBJ2-1, with TRBD2 matching over 11 bases. Germline lookup yields CDR1 SGHTA and CDR2 FQGTGA. This CDR3 spans 15 amino acids. J lost 9 bases, V lost 6 bases, and 10 bases had no gene match. The CDR3 DNA reads TGTGCCAGCAGTCCTTCTAGCGGGGGGTTACGTGAGCAGTTCTTC. This codes for CASSPSSGGLREQFF.

The chain joins TRBV21-1 to TRBJ2-7. TRBV21-1 is a recognized pseudogene. This CDR3 is 15 amino acids long. CDR3: CASSKNRTATYEQYF. The CDR3 DNA reads as TGTGCCAGCAGCAAAAATCGGACGGCTACCTACGAGCAGTACTTC.

The chain employs TRBV7-6 and TRBJ2-1; possibly TRBD2 for D (6 bases). Trimming stripped 5 bases from V and 0 bases from J, with 14 bases between. CDR3 size: 16 residues. Per the germline V gene, CDR1 is SGHVS and CDR2 is FNYEAQ. The CDR3 DNA is TGTGCCAGCAGCATGTTGGCGGGGAGCTCCTACAATGAGCAGTTCTTC. It codes for CASSMLAGSSYNEQFF. Together with reference TRBV7-6 and TRBJ2-1, the CDR3 gives the full variable domain: GAGVSQSPRYKVTKRGQDVALRCDPISGHVSLYWYRQALGQGPEFLTYFNYEAQQDKSGLPNDRFSAERPEGSISTLTIQRTEQRDSAMYRCASSMLAGSSYNEQFFGPGTRLTVL.

A remark on this clone: Other DNA sequences from this sample encode an identical CDR3 as well. The J gene is TRBJ2-1, the V gene TRBV5-1; 7 nucleotides match TRBD1. J gave up 4 bases and V 0 bases, and 1 base lay outside the gene matches. Germline values: CDR1 SGHRS, CDR2 YFSETQ. This CDR3 is built from 14 residues. CDR3 in DNA: TGCGCCAGCAGCTTGGGACAGGGATACAATGAGCAGTTCTTC. Translating gives CASSLGQGYNEQFF.

The J gene is TRBJ1-4, the V gene TRBV5-1, with D uncertain. V lost 0 bases and J lost 5, with 17 bases in between. Germline loops: CDR1 SGHRS, CDR2 YFSETQ. The CDR3 sequence is 17 residues long. CDR3 protein: CASSLASMPDQNEKLFF. The CDR3 DNA sequence: TGCGCCAGCAGCTTGGCCAGTATGCCAGACCAAAATGAAAAACTGTTTTTT.

To note about this clone: Germline and junction disagree at one end, which may indicate a read error. The chain links TRBV7-7 to TRBJ2-1; D is perhaps TRBD2 (7 bases). The CDR3 consists of 15 residues. Germline assignment: CDR1 SSHAT and CDR2 FNYEAQ (reference sequence). The CDR3 region has the DNA TGTGCTAGCAGCTTAGGGGGGGAGAGGAAGAATGAGCAGTTCTTC. Its translation: CASSLGGERKNEQFF.

The rearrangement links TRBV6-1 to TRBJ2-5; D could derive from TRBD1 or TRBD2 (5 bases each). Trimming took off 8 bases at V and 2 bases at J, with 12 bases between the two ends. CDR3 length: 13 residues. CDR1 and CDR2 from the germline V gene are MNHNS and SASEGT. DNA of the CDR3: TGTGCCAGCGAGAGGGGTCCTCAAGAGACCCAGTACTTC. Its protein is CASERGPQETQYF.

V is TRBV5-1 and J is TRBJ2-3; 8 nucleotides align to TRBD2. Trimming took 2 bases from V and 2 from J; bases not matched to a gene: 7. CDR1 is SGHRS and CDR2 is YFSETQ in the germline V gene. This CDR3 region has 16 residues. This CDR3 is CASSFRTSPDTDTQYF. DNA for the CDR3: TGCGCCAGCAGCTTTAGGACTAGCCCTGACACAGATACGCAGTATTTT. Based on the CDR3 plus reference TRBV5-1 and TRBJ2-3, the full variable domain is KAGVTQTPRYLIKTRGQQVTLSCSPISGHRSVSWYQQTPGQGLQFLFEYFSETQRNKGNFPGRFSGRQFSNSRSEMNVSTLELGDSALYLCASSFRTSPDTDTQYFGPGTRLTVL.

J is TRBJ2-3 and V is TRBV11-3, with TRBD1 matching 7 bases. V lost 4 bases and J lost 6; bases outside the gene matches: 7. There are 14 residues in the CDR3. Germline loops: CDR1 SGHNT, CDR2 YENEEA. CDR3 nucleotide sequence: TGTGCCAGCAGCTCACAGGGGAACACGGATACGCAGTATTTT. Protein sequence: CASSSQGNTDTQYF.

The rearrangement links TRBV6-5 to TRBJ1-2; no definite D call. The CDR3 covers 12 residues. V was clipped by 6 bases and J by 8 bases, with 13 bases between them. Germline CDR1 MNHEY, CDR2 SVGAGI. The CDR3 sequence is CASRFSGLGYTF. DNA for the CDR3: TGTGCCAGCAGATTTTCCGGTTTAGGCTACACCTTC.

The count of this clone is one. The rearrangement links TRBV30 to TRBJ1-2, with D possibly being TRBD1 (6 bases). Trimming stripped 8 bases from V and 3 bases from J, with 10 bases between. CDR1 is GTSNPN and CDR2 is SVGIG in the germline V gene (reference sequence). The CDR3 loop spans 11 amino acids. The DNA of the CDR3 is TGTGCCGGGGGGGCCTACTATGGCTACACCTTC. It is translated as CAGGAYYGYTF. The full variable domain, its missing parts supplied by reference TRBV30 and TRBJ1-2, is SQTIHQWPATLVQPVGSPLSLECTVEGTSNPNLYWYRQAAGRGLQLLFYSVGIGQISSEVPQNLSASRPQDRQFILSSKKLLLSDSGFYLCAGGAYYGYTFGSGTRLTVV.

The genes are TRBV15 and TRBJ1-6; TRBD1 agrees at 8 bases. CDR1 LNHNV and CDR2 YYDKDF come from the germline V gene (reference sequence). V trimming: 2 bases; J trimming: 9 bases; junction bases outside the gene matches: 6. The CDR3 runs to 15 residues. The CDR3 DNA is TGTGCCACCAGCAGACTAAGACAGGGGAGTTCACCCCTCCACTTT. Amino acid sequence: CATSRLRQGSSPLHF.

V and J are TRBV7-3 and TRBJ2-3; 7 nucleotides line up with TRBD2. V was clipped by 2 bases and J by 0 bases; unmatched bases: 20. The CDR3 sequence is 21 residues long. The germline CDR1 and CDR2 sequences are SGHTA and FQGTGA. The CDR3, as DNA: TGTGCCAGCAGCTTAGATGGTAGCGGGCTCACTCTAGGCCCTAGCACAGATACGCAGTATTTT. Protein: CASSLDGSGLTLGPSTDTQYF. Full variable domain (missing parts from reference TRBV7-3 and TRBJ2-3): GAGVSQTPSNKVTEKGKYVELRCDPISGHTALYWYRQSLGQGPEFLIYFQGTGAADDSGLPNDRFFAVRPEGSVSTLKIQRTERGDSAVYLCASSLDGSGLTLGPSTDTQYFGPGTRLTVL.

This chain uses TRBV27 with TRBJ1-5; no firm D call. The length of the CDR3 is 12 residues. The V gene's germline CDR1 is MNHEY and CDR2 SMNVEV (reference sequence). Trimming pared 8 bases from V and 2 bases from J, leaving 7 bases between. The CDR3 DNA reads TGTGCCAGCTATGGCGGCAATCAGCCCCAGCATTTT. It codes for CASYGGNQPQHF.

The chain recombines TRBV2 with TRBJ1-2; D gene ambiguous. The germline gives CDR1 SNHLY, CDR2 FYNNEI. This CDR3 is built from 14 residues. Trimming took off 1 base at V and 5 bases at J, with 11 bases between the two ends. The CDR3: CASSEVTAFYGYTF. Here the CDR3 DNA reads TGTGCCAGCAGTGAAGTAACAGCATTTTATGGCTACACCTTC.

The rearrangement joins TRBV9 to TRBJ2-1; 8 nucleotides align to TRBD1. J was trimmed by 2 bases and V by 2 bases; bases with no gene match: 6. The germline V gene has CDR1 SGDLS and CDR2 YYNGEE. The CDR3 contains 16 residues. CDR3 region: CASSVIQGVTYNEQFF. The CDR3 bases are TGTGCCAGCAGCGTCATACAGGGGGTAACCTACAATGAGCAGTTCTTC.

The chain recombines TRBV9 with TRBJ2-2; D remains ambiguous. This CDR3 region has 14 residues. CDR1 and CDR2 (germline): SGDLS, YYNGEE. V was trimmed by 0 bases and J by 8 bases, leaving 11 bases between them. CDR3 sequence reads: CASSVDLRLGELFF. The DNA for the CDR3 is TGTGCCAGCAGCGTAGACCTTCGATTGGGGGAGCTGTTTTTT.

This clone appeared a single time. The V call is TRBV6-4, the J call TRBJ2-5; TRBD2 agrees at 7 bases. The V and J ends lost 2 bases and 4 bases, in that order; junction bases with no gene match: 4. Germline CDR1 MRHNA, CDR2 SNTAGT. This CDR3 comprises 14 residues. CDR3 amino acids: CASSDQPGGETQYF. The CDR3 nucleotides read TGTGCCAGCAGTGACCAGCCGGGAGGAGAGACCCAGTACTTC.

The chain carries TRBV4-2 and TRBJ1-5; D is unresolved. Germline values: CDR1 LGHNA, CDR2 YNFKEQ. The V end lost 1 base, the J end lost 0 bases, and 16 bases lay between the germline ends. The CDR3 totals 18 residues. CDR3 sequence: CASSQGVLQLDSNQPQHF. CDR3 nucleotide sequence: TGTGCCAGCAGCCAAGGGGTTTTACAGCTCGATAGCAATCAGCCCCAGCATTTT.

This clone was counted only a few times. The V gene is TRBV28, the J gene TRBJ1-5, with no clear D. The V end was cut by 6 bases, the J end by 5 bases, with 11 bases between. This CDR3 comprises 13 residues. The V gene's germline CDR1 is MDHEN and CDR2 SYDVKM. The CDR3 DNA is TGTGCCAGCAGCCCTCTTACGTATCAGCCCCAGCATTTT. It translates to CASSPLTYQPQHF.

The rearrangement uses TRBV6-4 and TRBJ2-3, with TRBD2 matching 8 bases. This CDR3 is built from 18 residues. Germline-derived CDR1 and CDR2 are MRHNA and SNTAGT. The V and J ends lost 9 bases and 5 bases, in that order; junction bases with no gene match: 22. CDR3 bases: TGTGCCAGGTACAGGGAGGTAGGAGCGGGAGAGAAAGGAGATACGCAGTATTTT. The encoded protein is CARYREVGAGEKGDTQYF.

This chain links TRBV28 with TRBJ1-5; 8 bases map to TRBD1. This CDR3 is 15 amino acids long. V shed 4 bases, J shed 7 bases, and the junction held 9 bases outside the gene matches. Germline V lookup: CDR1 MDHEN, CDR2 SYDVKM. Here the CDR3 DNA reads TGTGCCAGCAGTTGGACAGGGTATACGATCCAGCCCCAGCATTTT. It codes for CASSWTGYTIQPQHF.

The gene calls are TRBV20-1 and TRBJ1-4, with a possible D match to TRBD1 (6 bases). The CDR3 has 17 residues. Trimming removed 3 bases at V and 0 bases at J, with 17 bases between. CDR1 is DFQATT and CDR2 is SNEGSKA in the germline V gene (reference sequence). The CDR3 reads CSASQIPGHATNEKLFF. In DNA, the CDR3 is TGCAGTGCTAGTCAAATTCCGGGACACGCAACTAATGAAAAACTGTTTTTT.

The J gene is TRBJ2-1, the V gene TRBV5-1; TRBD1 aligns across 10 bases. Looked up from germline, CDR1 is SGHRS and CDR2 is YFSETQ. The CDR3 has 18 amino acids. The V segment lost 5 bases and the J segment 6 bases; nucleotides outside the gene matches: 17. The CDR3 DNA reads as TGCGCCAGCAGTCGGGGGGACAGGGGCGCACAAAGCTCCAATGAGCAGTTCTTC. As protein: CASSRGDRGAQSSNEQFF.

This clone has just a few counts. The chain has TRBV7-9 and TRBJ2-7, with TRBD2 matching 9 bases. There are 15 residues in the CDR3. Per germline, CDR1 SEHNR and CDR2 FQNEAQ (reference sequence). V lost 1 base to trimming and J lost 3 bases; unmatched junction nucleotides: 4. The CDR3 spells CASSLVLAGIYEQYF. Here the CDR3 DNA reads TGTGCCAGCAGCTTAGTGCTAGCGGGAATCTACGAGCAGTACTTC.

The chain joins TRBV7-6 to TRBJ2-7; TRBD2 matches 9 bases. The CDR3 runs to 15 residues. The trim removed 2 bases at V and 6 bases at J, leaving 8 bases unmatched. Per the germline V gene, CDR1 is SGHVS and CDR2 is FNYEAQ. The DNA for the CDR3 is TGTGCCAGCAGCTTATTGGATAGCGGGAGTCGCGAGCAGTACTTC. It translates to CASSLLDSGSREQYF.